This TCR beta chain was found in a study of shared T cell receptors in the human thymus. The method was immunoSEQ multiplex PCR; TCRdb's version includes in-frame clones alone and lacks a portion of them. This table has about 540,000 clones, around 78% appearing once. Germline V CDR1 and CDR2: LGHNA, YSLEER. The junction had 4 bases not matched to a gene; V was cut back by 0 bases and J by 7 bases. This CDR3 region has 15 residues. The same data also contributed to another study, on human thymus T cells. In that study: Apparent bias marked the V and J gene usage of thymic and blood repertoires. Highly overlapping thymic repertoires in unrelated individuals were reported by related research.

This clonotype was obtained from a boy less than two years old with a congenital heart defect. The rearrangement joins TRBV4-3 to TRBJ2-1, with 9 bases that match TRBD2. Sequencing input: thymocytes. The CDR3 DNA reads TGCGCCAGCAGCCAAGATAGCGGGAGTTTTAATGAGCAGTTCTTC. Amino acids: CASSQDSGSFNEQFF.